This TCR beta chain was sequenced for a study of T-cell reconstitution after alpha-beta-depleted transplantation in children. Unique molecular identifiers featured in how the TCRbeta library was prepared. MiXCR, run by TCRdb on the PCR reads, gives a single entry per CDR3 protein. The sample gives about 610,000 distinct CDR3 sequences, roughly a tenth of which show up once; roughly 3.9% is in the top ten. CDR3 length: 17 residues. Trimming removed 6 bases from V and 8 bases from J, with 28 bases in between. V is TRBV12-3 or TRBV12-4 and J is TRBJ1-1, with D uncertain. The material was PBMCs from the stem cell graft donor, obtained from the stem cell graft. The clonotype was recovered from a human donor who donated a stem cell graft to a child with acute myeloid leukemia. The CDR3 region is CASSGSSGLRLSGEAFF. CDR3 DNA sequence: TGTGCCAGCAGCGGATCGTCCGGGCTTCGGTTATCGGGAGAAGCTTTCTTT.